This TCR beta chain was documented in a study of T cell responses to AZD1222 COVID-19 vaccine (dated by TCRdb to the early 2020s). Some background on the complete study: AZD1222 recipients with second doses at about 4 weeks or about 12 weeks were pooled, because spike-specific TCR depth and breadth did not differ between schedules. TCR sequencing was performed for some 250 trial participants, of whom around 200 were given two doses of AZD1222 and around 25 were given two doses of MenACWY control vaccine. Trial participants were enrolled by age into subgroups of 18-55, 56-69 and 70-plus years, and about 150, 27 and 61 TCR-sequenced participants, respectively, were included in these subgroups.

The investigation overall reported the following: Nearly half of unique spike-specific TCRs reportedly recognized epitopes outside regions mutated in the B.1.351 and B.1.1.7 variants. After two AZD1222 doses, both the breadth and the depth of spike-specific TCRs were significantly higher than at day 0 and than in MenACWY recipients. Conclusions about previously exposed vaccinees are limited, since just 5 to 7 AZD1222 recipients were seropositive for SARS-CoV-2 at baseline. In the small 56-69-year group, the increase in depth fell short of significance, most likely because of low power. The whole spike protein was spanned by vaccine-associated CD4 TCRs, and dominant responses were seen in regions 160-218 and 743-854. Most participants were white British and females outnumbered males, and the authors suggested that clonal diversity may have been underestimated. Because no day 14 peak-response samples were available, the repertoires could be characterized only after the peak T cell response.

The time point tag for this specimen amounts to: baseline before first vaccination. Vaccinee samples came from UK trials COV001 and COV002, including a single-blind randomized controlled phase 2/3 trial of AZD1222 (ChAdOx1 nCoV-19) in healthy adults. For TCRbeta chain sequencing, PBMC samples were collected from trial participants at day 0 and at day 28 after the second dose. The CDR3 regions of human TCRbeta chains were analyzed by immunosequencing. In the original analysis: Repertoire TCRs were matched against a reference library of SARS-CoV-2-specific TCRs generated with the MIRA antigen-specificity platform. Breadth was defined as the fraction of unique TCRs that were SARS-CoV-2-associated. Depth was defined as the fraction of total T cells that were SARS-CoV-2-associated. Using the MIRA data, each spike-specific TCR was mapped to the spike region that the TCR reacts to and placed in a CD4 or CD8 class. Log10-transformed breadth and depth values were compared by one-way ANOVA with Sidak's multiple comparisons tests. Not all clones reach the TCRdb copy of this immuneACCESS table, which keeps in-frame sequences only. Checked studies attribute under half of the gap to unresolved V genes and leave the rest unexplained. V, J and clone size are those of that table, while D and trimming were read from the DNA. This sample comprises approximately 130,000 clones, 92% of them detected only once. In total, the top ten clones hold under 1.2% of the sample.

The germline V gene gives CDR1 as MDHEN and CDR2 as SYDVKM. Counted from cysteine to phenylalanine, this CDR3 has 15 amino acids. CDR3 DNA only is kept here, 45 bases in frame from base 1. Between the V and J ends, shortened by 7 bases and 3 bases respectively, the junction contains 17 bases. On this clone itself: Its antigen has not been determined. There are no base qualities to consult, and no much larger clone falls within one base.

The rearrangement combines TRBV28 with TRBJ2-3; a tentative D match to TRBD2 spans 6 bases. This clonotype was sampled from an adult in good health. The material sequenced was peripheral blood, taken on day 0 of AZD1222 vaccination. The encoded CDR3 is CASTPHSGVTDTQYF. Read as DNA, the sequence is TGTGCCAGCACCCCCCATTCGGGGGTGACAGATACGCAGTATTTT.